The clone carrying this T cell receptor beta chain has just one count. The antigen remains undetermined. Reverse transcribed after extraction, RNA yielded cDNA as the sequencing template. Some clones are missing from TCRdb's copy, which holds only in-frame ones; the method was immunoSEQ multiplex PCR. The sample gives 150,000 to 200,000 clones, roughly three fifths of which show up once; around 3% is in the top ten. The data are from a study of CD8+ T cells in alopecia areata. Turning to the study itself: Tofacitinib treatment spanned 6 to 18 months, with 6 months off drug afterward. Percentage of affected scalp area was the basis on which treated patients' severity was scored.

CDR1 GTSNPN and CDR2 SVGIG come from the germline V gene (reference sequence). The CDR3 loop spans 13 amino acids. The V end lost 0 bases, the J end lost 5 bases, and 11 bases lay between the germline ends. Study-level points and caveats: Significant decreases in scalp clonality and expanded CD8+ clones followed tofacitinib treatment.

Indicated treatment: oral pan-JAK inhibitor, 5-10 mg twice daily. The sequence derives from a human donor with alopecia areata. This specimen consisted of CD4+ T cells sorted from blood, obtained at week 4, from a patient treated with tofacitinib. The J gene is TRBJ2-7, the V gene TRBV30; the D call may be TRBD1 or TRBD2 (6 bases each). The CDR3 loop is CAWSVLRDNEQYF. The CDR3 DNA follows: TGTGCCTGGAGTGTCCTGCGGGACAACGAGCAGTACTTC.